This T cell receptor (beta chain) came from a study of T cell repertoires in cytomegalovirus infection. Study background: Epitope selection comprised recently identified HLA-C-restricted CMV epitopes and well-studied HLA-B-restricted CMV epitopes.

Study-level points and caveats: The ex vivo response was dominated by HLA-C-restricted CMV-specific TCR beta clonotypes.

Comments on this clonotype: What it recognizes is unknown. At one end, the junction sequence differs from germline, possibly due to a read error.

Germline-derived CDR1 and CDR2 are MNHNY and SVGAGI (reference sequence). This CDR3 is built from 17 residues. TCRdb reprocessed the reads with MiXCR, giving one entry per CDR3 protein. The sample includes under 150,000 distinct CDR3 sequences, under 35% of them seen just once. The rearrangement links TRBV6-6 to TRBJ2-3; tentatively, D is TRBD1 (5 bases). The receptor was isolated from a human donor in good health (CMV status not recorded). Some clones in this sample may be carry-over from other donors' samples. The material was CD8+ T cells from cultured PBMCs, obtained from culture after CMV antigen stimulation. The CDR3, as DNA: TGTGCCAGCAGTTACGTAGACAGCCCCCGGCGCACGGATACGCAGTATTTT. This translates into CASSYVDSPRRTDTQYF.